This is a list of T cell receptor beta chains from one sample in a study of glioma-infiltrating T cells after dendritic cell vaccination. TCRdb keeps only in-frame clones here, not all; method: immunoSEQ multiplex PCR. The table includes more than 60,000 clones, around 86% detected once. The sample was blood, taken before dendritic cell vaccination. The receptor source for this set is a human donor with glioblastoma. The CDR3 runs from the conserved cysteine through the conserved F or W. D genes are given only for firm matches. Clone size is shown for a subset of rows, as once, few, many or a class of expanded clone.

CDR3 length | D gene | J gene | V gene | clone size | CDR3 DNA | CDR3 protein
12 | NA | TRBJ1-1 | TRBV5-1 | NA | TGCGCCAGCAGCCATAGCGGGACTGAAGCTTTCTTT | CASSHSGTEAFF
16 | TRBD1 | TRBJ1-1 | TRBV28 | NA | TGTGCCAGCAGTTCGCTTGGACAGGGGATAAACACTGAAGCTTTCTTT | CASSSLGQGINTEAFF
12 | NA | TRBJ1-1 | TRBV2 | NA | TGTGCCAGCAGTGAGTGGCAGAATGAAGCTTTCTTT | CASSEWQNEAFF
15 | NA | TRBJ2-1 | TRBV7-8 | NA | TGTGCCAGCAGCCCCAAGCCTAGCTCCTACAATGAGCAGTTCTTC | CASSPKPSSYNEQFF
14 | TRBD1 | TRBJ1-6 | TRBV28 | NA | TGTGCCAGCGAATCGGGACAGAAGGTTTCACCCCTCCACTTT | CASESGQKVSPLHF
16 | TRBD2 | TRBJ2-1 | TRBV5-4 | NA | TGTGCCAGCAGCGCCTCAAGCGGGGGGGCCTGGTATGAGCAGTTCTTC | CASSASSGGAWYEQFF
15 | TRBD1 | TRBJ1-6 | TRBV28 | NA | TGTGCCAGCACGGGCGGGACAGCTCAAATTTCACCCCTCCACTTT | CASTGGTAQISPLHF
15 | NA | TRBJ2-2 | TRBV9 | NA | TGTGCCAGCAGCGTAGCTACGGGGAACACCGGGGAGCTGTTTTTT | CASSVATGNTGELFF
15 | NA | TRBJ1-5 | TRBV30 | NA | TGTGCCTGGACGTCGGGAAACGGGGGCAATCAGCCCCAGCATTTT | CAWTSGNGGNQPQHF
15 | TRBD1 | TRBJ1-1 | TRBV5-1 | NA | TGCGCCAGCAGCTTTCCGGGACAGGGCGTTGGTGAAGCTTTCTTT | CASSFPGQGVGEAFF
15 | NA | TRBJ1-5 | TRBV28 | NA | TGTGCCAGCAGCCCGAGCCGATTGGGCAATCAGCCCCAGCATTTT | CASSPSRLGNQPQHF
14 | TRBD1 | TRBJ2-1 | TRBV4-1 | NA | TGCGCCAGCAGCCAAGTAACAGGGGTCCATGAGCAGTTCTTC | CASSQVTGVHEQFF
14 | NA | TRBJ2-5 | TRBV27 | NA | TGTGCCAGCAGTCCTCAGAGGCCCCAAGAGACCCAGTACTTC | CASSPQRPQETQYF
13 | NA | TRBJ1-5 | TRBV19 | few | TGTGCCAGTAGTATAGATAACATGCAGCCCCAGCATTTT | CASSIDNMQPQHF
14 | NA | TRBJ1-4 | TRBV27 | NA | TGTGCCAGTGGCCTCTTTGCAACTAATGAAAAACTGTTTTTT | CASGLFATNEKLFF
14 | NA | TRBJ1-2 | TRBV12-2 | NA | TGTGCAAGTCGCCTAGGACAGGGGAGCTATGGCTACACCTTC | CASRLGQGSYGYTF
15 | NA | TRBJ2-5 | TRBV6-6 | NA | TGTGCCAGCAGTCAGGCCCGGACTCTCGGGGAGACTCAGTACTTC | CASSQARTLGETQYF
13 | NA | TRBJ1-5 | TRBV27 | NA | TGTGCCAGCAGTTTGGACATAGGGCAGCCCCAGCATTTT | CASSLDIGQPQHF
13 | NA | TRBJ1-2 | TRBV4-1 | NA | TGCGCCAGCAGCGAGGGACACCGCTATGGCTACACCTTC | CASSEGHRYGYTF
12 | NA | TRBJ1-2 | TRBV7-9 | NA | TGTGCCAGCAGGGGCCGCAACTATGGCTACACCTTC | CASRGRNYGYTF
17 | TRBD2 | TRBJ2-3 | TRBV11-2 | few | TGTGCCAGCAGCCCTACCTCCTGGCAGCGGGGGACAGATACGCAGTATTTT | CASSPTSWQRGTDTQYF
17 | TRBD2 | TRBJ2-5 | TRBV19 | NA | TGTGCCAGTAGTATAGGTAGCGGGGGCTTCTCACAAGAGACCCAGTACTTC | CASSIGSGGFSQETQYF
15 | NA | TRBJ2-7 | TRBV10-1 | NA | TGCGCCAGCAGTGAGGGGGGCCCAGGCGGGTACGAGCAGTACTTC | CASSEGGPGGYEQYF
13 | NA | TRBJ1-2 | TRBV15 | NA | TGTGCCACCAGCAGAGGCGGGGGATCTGGCTACACCTTC | CATSRGGGSGYTF
13 | TRBD1 | TRBJ1-1 | TRBV4-2 | NA | TGTGCCAGCAGCCAAGATATGCAGGGGGCGGCTTTCTTT | CASSQDMQGAAFF
15 | TRBD1 | TRBJ1-1 | TRBV19 | NA | TGTGCCAGTAGTGGTGACAGGGGGCGGGAGTATAGAGCTTTCTTT | CASSGDRGREYRAFF
14 | TRBD1 | TRBJ1-4 | TRBV5-8 | NA | TGTGCCAGCAGCTTTGGACAGGGGGGATCAAAACTGTTTTTT | CASSFGQGGSKLFF
15 | TRBD2 | TRBJ2-5 | TRBV6-1 | NA | TGTGCCAGCAGGGGGCTCGGGGGGGCCGAAGAGACCCAGTACTTC | CASRGLGGAEETQYF
16 | TRBD1 | TRBJ1-6 | TRBV6-6 | NA | TGTGCCAGCAGCTACCCTACACAGGGGGCAAAGTCACCCCTCCACTTT | CASSYPTQGAKSPLHF
14 | TRBD2 | TRBJ2-7 | TRBV18 | NA | TGTGCCAGCTCACCTAGCGGGGCCTCCTACGAGCAGTACTTC | CASSPSGASYEQYF
14 | NA | TRBJ2-1 | TRBV19 | NA | TGTGCCAGTAGTTTAGGTATCTCCTACAATGAGCAGTTCTTC | CASSLGISYNEQFF
15 | NA | TRBJ2-7 | TRBV6-5 | NA | TGTGCCAGCGCTCCTCTAGGCGACGGAGCCTACGAGCAGTACTTC | CASAPLGDGAYEQYF
13 | NA | TRBJ2-7 | TRBV18 | NA | TGTGCCAGCTCACCAGGGACTGCCTACGAGCAGTACTTC | CASSPGTAYEQYF
15 | TRBD1 | TRBJ2-2 | TRBV7-9 | NA | TGTGCCAGTGGGGGACAGTCCTTGAACACCGGGGAGCTGTTTTTT | CASGGQSLNTGELFF
14 | NA | TRBJ2-3 | TRBV6-4 | NA | TGTGCCAGCAGTGACGCGGTCCAGGGAGATACGCAGTATTTT | CASSDAVQGDTQYF
15 | TRBD1 | TRBJ2-2 | TRBV10-2 | NA | TGCGCCAGCAGCCCGGGGACAGGGGTCGTCGGGGAGCTGTTTTTT | CASSPGTGVVGELFF
12 | NA | TRBJ2-6 | TRBV29-1 | NA | TGCAGCGTGCGGGGCGGGGCCAACGTCCTGACTTTC | CSVRGGANVLTF
15 | NA | TRBJ2-5 | TRBV2 | NA | TGTGCCAGCAGTGTACCAGCGCCGGGGTTGGAGACCCAGTACTTC | CASSVPAPGLETQYF
15 | TRBD2 | TRBJ2-1 | TRBV11-2 | NA | TGTGCCAGCAGCTTGGTGAGCGGGGGTTACAATGAGCAGTTCTTC | CASSLVSGGYNEQFF
15 | NA | TRBJ2-3 | TRBV7-8 | NA | TGTGCCAGCAGCTCAGTTCTCCCGGGTTCAGATACGCAGTATTTT | CASSSVLPGSDTQYF
14 | NA | TRBJ1-1 | TRBV9 | few | TGTGCCAGCAGCGTAGCTCCAGGGAACACTGAAGCTTTCTTT | CASSVAPGNTEAFF
17 | NA | TRBJ2-1 | TRBV9 | NA | TGTGCCAGCAGCGTAGGGGGTTCGAGGTTAGCGGTACATGAGCAGTTCTTC | CASSVGGSRLAVHEQFF
15 | TRBD2 | TRBJ2-3 | TRBV27 | NA | TGTGCCAGCAGTTTACAAGCGGGGGGCACAGATACGCAGTATTTT | CASSLQAGGTDTQYF
16 | NA | TRBJ2-3 | TRBV7-2 | few | TGTGCCAGCAGCCCCATGGACTCTCCCTCTACAGATACGCAGTATTTT | CASSPMDSPSTDTQYF
11 | TRBD1 | TRBJ2-7 | TRBV12-5 | NA | TGTGCTAGTGGTTCCCACAGGGGGCCAGGATTC | CASGSHRGPGF
16 | NA | TRBJ1-2 | TRBV11-2 | NA | TGTGCCAGCAGCCTTTACCAAGGGGGGGAGGACTATGGCTACACCTTC | CASSLYQGGEDYGYTF
14 | NA | TRBJ1-4 | TRBV7-2 | NA | TGTGCCAGCAGCTTGACAGCCGGGCGGGAAAAACTGTTTTTT | CASSLTAGREKLFF
12 | NA | TRBJ1-4 | TRBV4-1 | NA | TGCGCCAGCAGCCAGACTTGGGAAAAACTGTTTTTT | CASSQTWEKLFF
14 | TRBD1 | TRBJ2-5 | TRBV27 | NA | TGTGCCAGCAGACTGACAGGGGCCCAAGAGACCCAGTACTTC | CASRLTGAQETQYF